Below, 24 T cell receptor beta chains from the same sample are listed, as sequenced in a study. TCRdb recomputed calls from the 5' RACE reads with MiXCR, one row per CDR3 protein. The data show tens of thousands of distinct CDR3 sequences, about 20% seen once. Sequencing was done on a sample of memory CD4+ T cells sorted from a lymph node. Documented subset: memory CD4+ T cells, CD4+CD45RO+CD25-. Source of these receptors: a female donor with breast cancer.

As for this clonotype: One base away lies a much larger clone, so this may be a sequencing read error. The CDR3 here is CSIGGNYGYTF. The DNA of the CDR3 is TGCAGCATTGGTGGAAATTATGGCTACACCTTC. The chain links TRBV29-1 to TRBJ1-2, with unresolved D. CDR3 length: 11 amino acids. Germline V gene sequence: CDR1 SQVTM, CDR2 ANQGSEA. The V end lost 8 bases, the J end lost 5 bases, and 12 bases lay between the germline ends.

Comments on this clonotype: The junction shows a germline mismatch at one end, possibly a read error. The chain combines TRBV2 with TRBJ2-7; no clear D. Germline V gives CDR1 SNHLY, CDR2 FYNNEI. The CDR3 is 15 amino acids. CDR3 DNA: TGTGCCAGCGGAGATCTACAGAAATTAGGAAACGAGCAGAACTTC. Its protein product is CASGDLQKLGNEQNF. Combining the CDR3 with reference TRBV2 and TRBJ2-7 gives the whole variable domain EPEVTQTPSHQVTQMGQEVILRCVPISNHLYFYWYRQILGQKVEFLVSFYNNEISEKSEIFDDQFSVERPDGSNFTLKIRSTKLEDSAMYFCASGDLQKLGNEQNFGPGTRLTVT.

Sample share makes this clonotype medium-sized (0.01 to 0.1%). This chain links TRBV5-1 with TRBJ2-3; 7 bases fit TRBD1. The CDR3 consists of 14 residues. Germline assignment: CDR1 SGHRS and CDR2 YFSETQ. After removal of 0 bases from V and 12 bases from J, the junction contained 10 bases not matched to a gene. The CDR3 sequence: CASSLGVGQRIQYF. Here the CDR3 DNA reads TGCGCCAGCAGCTTGGGTGTGGGACAGAGGATACAGTATTTT.

This chain links TRBV5-1 with TRBJ1-1, with TRBD1 matching 10 bases. Germline lookup yields CDR1 SGHRS and CDR2 YFSETQ. J gave up 4 bases and V 6 bases, and 6 bases lay outside the gene matches. The CDR3 has 14 amino acids. The CDR3 nucleotides read TGCGCCAGCACTAGGACAGGGGGAAGCACTGAAGCTTTCTTT. Amino acid sequence: CASTRTGGSTEAFF.

This clonotype was detected only a few times. The chain employs TRBV7-2 and TRBJ2-1; D call uncertain. The CDR3 covers 11 residues. V was trimmed by 2 bases and J by 10 bases, leaving 6 bases between them. Germline CDR1 and CDR2: SGHTA and FQGNSA. The CDR3 region is CASSLKIEQFF. CDR3 nucleotides: TGTGCCAGCAGCTTAAAAATCGAGCAGTTCTTC.

J is TRBJ1-1 and V is TRBV5-1; the D is unclear. The CDR3 length is 14 residues. Germline V gives CDR1 SGHRS, CDR2 YFSETQ. The V and J ends lost 0 bases and 4 bases respectively, with 10 bases between them. DNA for the CDR3: TGCGCCAGCAGCTTGGGCCCCCCCAGCACTGAAGCTTTCTTT. Its protein product is CASSLGPPSTEAFF.

The chain couples TRBV15 to TRBJ1-6; a possible D gene is TRBD1 (6 bases). This CDR3 region has 15 residues. V was shortened by 4 bases and J by 10 bases, with 17 bases between the two germline ends. CDR1 and CDR2 (germline): LNHNV, YYDKDF (reference sequence). The CDR3: CATSKDRGAESPLHF. Written as DNA, the CDR3 is TGTGCCACCAGCAAAGATCGGGGGGCAGAATCACCCCTCCACTTT. Using reference TRBV15 and TRBJ1-6 for the parts outside the CDR3, the full variable domain is DAMVIQNPRYQVTQFGKPVTLSCSQTLNHNVMYWYQQKSSQAPKLLFHYYDKDFNNEADTPDNFQSRRPNTSFCFLDIRSPGLGDTAMYLCATSKDRGAESPLHFGNGTRLTVT.

This clonotype was observed at least ten times. The chain joins TRBV7-2 to TRBJ2-3, with 10 bases lining up with TRBD2. Trimming at V came to 5 bases and at J to 3 bases, leaving 2 bases not matched to a gene. CDR1 and CDR2 from the germline V gene are SGHTA and FQGNSA. This CDR3 region has 14 residues. CDR3 region: CASSQLAGTDTQYF. The CDR3 nucleotides are TGTGCCAGCAGCCAACTAGCGGGAACAGATACGCAGTATTTT.

This clonotype was picked up many times. The rearrangement uses TRBV7-2 and TRBJ1-2; TRBD1 might be the D (6 bases). Trimming left V 2 bases short and J 8 bases short, with 27 bases between. CDR3 length: 18 amino acids. The germline CDR1 and CDR2 sequences are SGHTA and FQGNSA. The CDR3 region is CASSLFGDTNGGSEGYTF. As DNA, the CDR3 is TGTGCCAGCAGCTTATTTGGGGACACAAACGGGGGGAGTGAAGGCTACACCTTC.

The gene calls are TRBV29-1 and TRBJ1-5; tentative D call: TRBD1 (6 bases). The CDR3 sequence is 14 residues long. The germline V gene encodes CDR1 SQVTM and CDR2 ANQGSEA. In DNA, the CDR3 is TGCGGCGCCACCCTAGGGGGGCGCGATCAGCCCCAGCATTTT. Its translation: CGATLGGRDQPQHF.

The J gene is TRBJ2-7, the V gene TRBV5-1, with TRBD2 identical over 13 bases. After removal of 4 bases from V and 3 bases from J, the junction contained 7 bases not matched to a gene. Germline-derived CDR1 and CDR2 are SGHRS and YFSETQ. This CDR3 has 16 amino acids. The CDR3 nucleotides read TGCGCCAGCAGCCCGCGGACTAGCGGGAGTGTCTACGAGCAGTACTTC. This encodes CASSPRTSGSVYEQYF.

V and J are TRBV7-2 and TRBJ1-2, with TRBD1 identical over 8 bases. Germline V gene lookup returns CDR1 SGHTA and CDR2 FQGNSA. CDR3 length: 14 amino acids. V lost 2 bases to trimming and J lost 6 bases; unmatched junction nucleotides: 5. The CDR3 coding sequence is TGTGCCAGCAGCTTACAGGGGGCTGGTAATGGCTACACCTTC. Translation gives CASSLQGAGNGYTF.

This clonotype was recorded many times. The J gene is TRBJ1-3, the V gene TRBV4-3, with TRBD1 as a possible D gene (5 bases). CDR3 length: 14 amino acids. CDR1 is LGHNA, CDR2 YSLEER, per germline. Between the trimmed V and J ends, which lost 0 bases and 7 bases, there was a span of 10 bases. The CDR3 DNA follows: TGCGCCAGCAGCCAAGAGAACTGGGGGAACACCATATATTTT. Translation: CASSQENWGNTIYF.

Comments on this clonotype: Sequence at one end of the junction differs from germline and may be a read error. The chain couples TRBV7-2 to TRBJ2-1, with D possibly TRBD2 on 6 matching bases. There are 15 residues in the CDR3. Germline V gene sequence: CDR1 SGHTA, CDR2 FQGNSA. The CDR3 region has the DNA TGTGCCAGAAGCTTAGCACTGGGGACTCGCAATGAGCAGTTCTTC. This encodes CARSLALGTRNEQFF.

The V gene is TRBV5-5, the J gene TRBJ2-3, with 9 bases fitting TRBD2. The germline CDR1 and CDR2 sequences are SGHKS and YYEKEE (reference sequence). This CDR3 has 16 amino acids. The V and J ends lost 2 bases and 2 bases, in that order; junction bases with no gene match: 6. The CDR3 region has the DNA TGTGCCAGCAGCTTTGAAGTAGCGGGGGCCACAGATACGCAGTATTTT. Translating gives CASSFEVAGATDTQYF.

This clonotype has more than one count but fewer than ten. The V gene is TRBV2, the J gene TRBJ1-4; D gene uncertain. Germline V gives CDR1 SNHLY, CDR2 FYNNEI. The CDR3 covers 14 residues. V lost 9 bases and J 4 bases, leaving 15 bases between the germline ends. This CDR3 is CASRQDNVNEKLFF. Written as DNA, the CDR3 is TGTGCCAGTCGTCAGGATAATGTTAATGAAAAACTGTTTTTT.

The chain recombines TRBV7-8 with TRBJ1-1; perhaps TRBD1 as D (5 bases). V lost 3 bases and J lost 0, with 11 bases in between. Germline V CDR1 and CDR2: SGHVS, FQNEAQ. The CDR3 runs 15 residues. The CDR3 sequence is CASSFLAGMNTEAFF. For the CDR3, the DNA is TGTGCCAGCAGCTTTTTGGCAGGGATGAACACTGAAGCTTTCTTT.

The V gene is TRBV7-8, the J gene TRBJ2-3; tentative D call: TRBD1 (6 bases). Germline loops: CDR1 SGHVS, CDR2 FQNEAQ. The CDR3 totals 16 residues. V was shortened by 3 bases and J by 4 bases, with 17 bases between the two germline ends. The CDR3, as DNA: TGTGCCAGCAGCTTCGGACCCACAGGGCTCGCAGATACGCAGTATTTT. Its translation is CASSFGPTGLADTQYF.

In its sample, this clonotype was seen a few times. The chain recombines TRBV7-9 with TRBJ2-7; tentatively, D is TRBD2 (6 bases). Germline V gives CDR1 SEHNR, CDR2 FQNEAQ (reference sequence). This CDR3 region has 14 residues. Trimming removed 3 bases from V and 2 bases from J, with 11 bases in between. CDR3 region: CASSLVGGPYEQYF. The CDR3 DNA reads as TGTGCCAGCAGCTTGGTCGGGGGTCCCTACGAGCAGTACTTC.

In its sample, this clonotype was seen a few times. For the CDR3, the DNA is TGCAGTGCTCATCTTAGCGGGGCCGTTAACAATGAGCAGTTCTTC. It translates to CSAHLSGAVNNEQFF. The V call is TRBV20-1, the J call TRBJ2-1; TRBD2 agrees at 8 bases. V lost 5 bases to trimming and J lost 5 bases; unmatched junction nucleotides: 11. The germline gives CDR1 DFQATT, CDR2 SNEGSKA (reference sequence). The CDR3 spans 15 residues.

With regard to this clonotype: Lacking the conserved final phenylalanine or tryptophan, this CDR3 likely reflects a read error. This chain connects TRBV10-3 to TRBJ2-7, with D possibly TRBD2 on 5 matching bases. This CDR3 contains 15 residues. Germline V gene data show CDR1 as ENHRY and CDR2 as SYGVKD. Trimming removed 0 bases from V and 2 bases from J, with 11 bases in between. CDR3 sequence: CAISESGGGPYEQYL. For the CDR3, the DNA is TGTGCCATCAGTGAGTCCGGAGGTGGACCCTACGAGCAGTACCTC.

In its sample, this clonotype was seen a few times. The CDR3 loop is CASRLEVLAGDQRGEQFF. CDR3 nucleotides: TGTGCAAGTCGCTTAGAGGTACTAGCGGGGGACCAACGTGGTGAGCAGTTCTTC. The chain combines TRBV12-2 with TRBJ2-1; the DNA was not used to check the table's D call, TRBD2. TRBV12-2 is a listed pseudogene. The CDR3 is 18 amino acids.

This clonotype was counted only a few times. V gene TRBV5-6 combines with J gene TRBJ2-6; 7 bases line up with TRBD1. Looked up from germline, CDR1 is SGHDT and CDR2 is YYEEEE. This CDR3 is 16 amino acids long. V trimming: 4 bases; J trimming: 2 bases; junction bases outside the gene matches: 6. The CDR3 loop is CASSGKGGAGANVLTF. In DNA form, the CDR3 reads TGTGCCAGCAGCGGAAAAGGGGGCGCTGGGGCCAACGTCCTGACTTTC.

This clonotype occurred a few times. The J gene is TRBJ1-1, the V gene TRBV12-3 or TRBV12-4, with 9 bases identical to TRBD1. This CDR3 has 14 residues. Unmatched junction bases numbered 2, after V lost 5 bases and J lost 1 base. CDR3 residues: CASSRTGENTEAFF. DNA of the CDR3: TGTGCCAGCAGTCGGACAGGGGAGAACACTGAAGCTTTCTTT.